A single sample is the source of the 10 T cell receptor beta chains below, sequenced in a study of technical replicates of blood from a handful of donors. Measured with immunoSEQ multiplex PCR; TCRdb has only the in-frame clones, and not every one. The sample consists of under 100,000 clones, 90% to 97% of them appearing once. Sequencing was performed on T cells isolated from PBMCs. The receptors here all came from a human donor in good health.

The chain combines TRBV6-5 with TRBJ2-7; TRBD1 agrees at 8 bases. The V and J ends lost 5 bases and 3 bases, in that order; junction bases with no gene match: 6. CDR3 size: 14 residues. Germline V gives CDR1 MNHEY, CDR2 SVGAGI. CDR3 protein: CASSQRTGYYEQYF. The CDR3 DNA reads TGTGCCAGCAGTCAAAGGACAGGGTACTACGAGCAGTACTTC.

DNA of the CDR3: TGTGCCAGTAGTATAGAGGGAGGTGCTGAAGCTTTCTTT. Protein product: CASSIEGGAEAFF. This chain connects TRBV19 to TRBJ1-1; D gene unclear. V lost 0 bases, J lost 6 bases, and 8 bases lay in between. Germline V gives CDR1 LNHDA, CDR2 SQIVND (reference sequence). CDR3 length: 13 amino acids.

This clone has just a few counts. This sequence joins TRBV13 and TRBJ1-1; D is possibly TRBD1 (5 bases). Germline lookup yields CDR1 PRHDT and CDR2 FYEKMQ (reference sequence). The CDR3 runs 12 residues. V lost 1 base and J lost 12, with 12 bases in between. The CDR3 coding sequence is TGTGCCAGCAGCTTAGTTCGGGGGGAGACTTTCTTT. Protein: CASSLVRGETFF. Looking up the rest from reference TRBV13 and TRBJ1-1 gives the full variable domain: AAGVIQSPRHLIKEKRETATLKCYPIPRHDTVYWYQQGPGQDPQFLISFYEKMQSDKGSIPDRFSAQQFSDYHSELNMSSLELGDSALYFCASSLVRGETFFGQGTRLTVV.

The rearrangement joins TRBV4-1 to TRBJ1-2; D unclear. The V gene lost 0 bases and the J gene lost 0 bases, with 11 bases spanning the gap. Germline loops: CDR1 MGHRA, CDR2 YSYEKL. The CDR3 contains 16 residues. CDR3 DNA sequence: TGCGCCAGCAGCCAAGAGAGTGGCAGGCCTAACTATGGCTACACCTTC. Encoded protein: CASSQESGRPNYGYTF.

This rearrangement joins TRBV30 to TRBJ2-7, with TRBD2 matching 7 bases. The CDR3 length is 14 residues. Trimming cost V 1 base and J 0 bases; bases outside gene matches: 3. Germline V gives CDR1 GTSNPN, CDR2 SVGIG (reference sequence). The DNA for the CDR3 is TGTGCCTGGAGTGGCTTAGCGGGCTCCTACGAGCAGTACTTC. This codes for CAWSGLAGSYEQYF.

The CDR3 region has the DNA TGTGCCAGCCGACAGGGGATTGGGTACGAGCAGTACTTC. Translated: CASRQGIGYEQYF. The J gene is TRBJ2-7, the V gene TRBV6-6; 8 positions agree with TRBD1. Germline V gives CDR1 MNHNY, CDR2 SVGAGI (reference sequence). With 8 bases clipped from V and 4 bases from J, the junction kept 7 bases outside the gene matches. The CDR3 is 13 residues long.

V gene TRBV28 combines with J gene TRBJ2-5; maybe TRBD2 (5 bases). The germline V gene encodes CDR1 MDHEN and CDR2 SYDVKM. This CDR3 has 15 amino acids. V lost 6 bases to trimming and J lost 0 bases, with 14 bases between them. The DNA for the CDR3 is TGTGCCAGCAGACTAGGAGGTTTATACCAAGAGACCCAGTACTTC. Its protein product is CASRLGGLYQETQYF. The variable domain in full, with the rest retrieved from reference TRBV28 and TRBJ2-5, is DVKVTQSSRYLVKRTGEKVFLECVQDMDHENMFWYRQDPGLGLRLIYFSYDVKMKEKGDIPEGYSVSREKKERFSLILESASTNQTSMYLCASRLGGLYQETQYFGPGTRLLVL.

This chain links TRBV5-8 with TRBJ2-5; TRBD1 matches at 8 bases. Losses at the gene ends were 2 bases for V and 3 bases for J; bases not matched to a gene: 6. Germline V CDR1 and CDR2: SGHTS, YDEGEE. The CDR3 runs 15 residues. The CDR3 loop is CASSFQGAREETQYF. The CDR3 coding sequence is TGTGCCAGCAGCTTCCAGGGGGCCCGTGAAGAGACCCAGTACTTC.

The rearrangement uses TRBV5-5 and TRBJ2-1, with 13 bases lining up with TRBD2. The CDR3 covers 15 residues. V shed 0 bases and J 8 bases; nucleotides not matched to a gene: 2. Germline values: CDR1 SGHKS, CDR2 YYEKEE (reference sequence). CDR3 nucleotide sequence: TGTGCCAGCAGCTTGGGACTAGCGGGAGGCTATGAGCAGTTCTTC. Amino acids: CASSLGLAGGYEQFF.

This chain joins TRBV10-3 and TRBJ2-1, with 8 positions matching TRBD1. V lost 4 bases and J lost 14; bases outside the gene matches: 7. CDR3 length equals 12 residues. Germline V gene sequence: CDR1 ENHRY, CDR2 SYGVKD. The CDR3 DNA sequence: TGTGCCATCAGTGGGACAGGGATTGATAAGTTCTTC. Encoded protein: CAISGTGIDKFF.